A single sample is the source of the 29 T cell receptor beta chains below, sequenced in a study of blood T cell repertoires in COVID-19 (TCRdb year 2020). Libraries were built with the immunoSEQ multiplex PCR assay. The table was pulled from immuneACCESS by TCRdb, which kept in-frame rearrangements only. Such tables lose some clones; where checked, under half of the loss comes from unresolved V genes, and the rest has no known cause. The sample table shows about 210,000 clones, and about 87% are seen once. 10% of the sample is held by the ten biggest clonotypes. Material for sequencing was PBMCs or T cells enriched from blood (not recorded which). These receptors all come from a man between 18 and 29 years old with acute COVID-19.

The chain employs TRBV30 and TRBJ2-7; 7 bases match TRBD1. The J segment lost 6 bases and the V segment lost 3 bases, leaving 11 bases of the junction unmatched. The CDR3 spans 14 residues. Germline V CDR1 and CDR2: GTSNPN, SVGIG (reference sequence). Written as DNA, the CDR3 is TGTGCCTGGAGCCCTATGACAGGGTCAGCCGAGCAGTACTTC. Amino acids: CAWSPMTGSAEQYF.

The V gene is TRBV24-1, the J gene TRBJ2-2, with 8 nucleotides matching TRBD2. After removal of 3 bases from V and 3 bases from J, the junction contained 8 bases not matched to a gene. The CDR3 is 17 amino acids. Germline V CDR1 and CDR2: KGHDR, SFDVKD. This CDR3 is CATSDPGASGYTGELFF. The CDR3 bases are TGTGCCACCAGTGATCCGGGGGCTAGCGGGTACACCGGGGAGCTGTTTTTT.

J is TRBJ2-7 and V is TRBV6-4; maybe TRBD2 (7 bases). The CDR3 consists of 16 residues. V was pared by 5 bases and J by 5 bases, with 22 bases between. Germline V CDR1 and CDR2: MRHNA, SNTAGT. The CDR3 region is CASSPRPGGAWNEQYF. Written as DNA, the CDR3 is TGTGCCAGCAGTCCCCGTCCGGGGGGCGCTTGGAACGAGCAGTACTTC.

The chain employs TRBV11-3 and TRBJ2-1; 14 bases match TRBD2. The CDR3 extends over 16 amino acids. V lost 5 bases and J lost 9; bases outside the gene matches: 9. The germline CDR1 and CDR2 sequences are SGHNT and YENEEA. The CDR3 DNA reads as TGTGCCAGCAGCCCCACCGGGACTAGCGGGAGAGGTGAGCAGTTCTTC. It specifies CASSPTGTSGRGEQFF.

The gene calls are TRBV4-1 and TRBJ1-1, with a weak D call TRBD1 (5 bases). V lost 4 bases and J lost 5, with 14 bases in between. From germline, CDR1 is MGHRA and CDR2 YSYEKL. The CDR3 length is 14 residues. The DNA for the CDR3 is TGCGCCAGCAGCCGTACGGGGGATCGGACTGAAGCTTTCTTT. Its protein is CASSRTGDRTEAFF.

The chain recombines TRBV10-1 with TRBJ1-1; D perhaps matches TRBD1 (5 bases). V shed 1 base and J shed 3 bases, with 9 bases lying between them. The germline V gene has CDR1 WNHNN and CDR2 SYGVQD (reference sequence). The CDR3 spans 14 residues. As DNA, the CDR3 is TGCGCCAGCAGTGAGTACAGGTGGGACACTGAAGCTTTCTTT. Protein sequence: CASSEYRWDTEAFF.

The chain combines TRBV4-2 with TRBJ2-2, with no clear D. Trimming took 6 bases from V and 1 from J, leaving 9 bases between them. In germline, CDR1 is LGHNA, CDR2 YNFKEQ. The CDR3 spans 14 residues. The CDR3 protein is CASRTTENTGELFF. Written as DNA, the CDR3 is TGTGCCAGCAGGACCACAGAGAACACCGGGGAGCTGTTTTTT.

This chain uses TRBV7-9 with TRBJ1-1; D not certain. Per the germline V gene, CDR1 is SEHNR and CDR2 is FQNEAQ (reference sequence). The CDR3 spans 14 residues. Trimming stripped 0 bases from V and 4 bases from J, with 9 bases between. CDR3 sequence: CASSLARLATEAFF. As DNA, the CDR3 is TGTGCCAGCAGCTTAGCGCGGTTAGCCACTGAAGCTTTCTTT.

This chain connects TRBV5-1 to TRBJ2-3; 12 nucleotides align to TRBD2. CDR3 length: 16 residues. Germline loops: CDR1 SGHRS, CDR2 YFSETQ. V shed 5 bases, J shed 0 bases, and the junction held 4 bases outside the gene matches. CDR3 DNA: TGCGCCAGCAGACCTGGGACTAGCGGGAGCACAGATACGCAGTATTTT. It codes for CASRPGTSGSTDTQYF.

The chain is built from TRBV28 and TRBJ1-1, with D perhaps TRBD1 (5 bases). Per germline, CDR1 MDHEN and CDR2 SYDVKM. CDR3 length: 13 amino acids. The germline V and J ends were trimmed by 7 bases and 5 bases, with 14 bases remaining between them. The CDR3: CASNQGLVTEAFF. The CDR3 DNA follows: TGTGCCAGCAATCAGGGTCTCGTAACTGAAGCTTTCTTT.

The chain joins TRBV9 to TRBJ2-1, with 8 bases lining up with TRBD2. The trim removed 0 bases at V and 3 bases at J, leaving 8 bases unmatched. This CDR3 spans 17 amino acids. The V gene's germline CDR1 is SGDLS and CDR2 YYNGEE. This CDR3 reads CASSVALGLAGYNEQFF. In DNA form, the CDR3 reads TGTGCCAGCAGCGTAGCTTTGGGGCTAGCGGGCTACAATGAGCAGTTCTTC.

The chain links TRBV7-6 to TRBJ2-3; 7 bases match TRBD2. This CDR3 comprises 17 residues. The germline V gene encodes CDR1 SGHVS and CDR2 FNYEAQ. V dropped 4 bases and J dropped 3; count of bases not matched to a gene: 13. The CDR3 spells CASSSRSGTYPTDTQYF. CDR3 coding DNA: TGTGCCAGCAGCTCCCGGAGCGGGACTTACCCGACAGATACGCAGTATTTT.

The chain recombines TRBV27 with TRBJ1-1; D is uncertain. The germline V gene has CDR1 MNHEY and CDR2 SMNVEV (reference sequence). The V and J ends lost 6 bases and 1 base respectively, with 9 bases between them. The CDR3 contains 13 residues. The CDR3 DNA sequence: TGTGCCAGCAGCCCAGTACCGAACACTGAAGCTTTCTTT. Translation gives CASSPVPNTEAFF.

J is TRBJ2-5 and V is TRBV4-1; 8 positions match TRBD2. Trimming at V came to 1 base and at J to 4 bases, leaving 5 bases not matched to a gene. The CDR3 has 15 residues. Germline V gene data show CDR1 as MGHRA and CDR2 as YSYEKL. As DNA, the CDR3 is TGCGCCAGCAGCCAAGGGGCGGGAGGCGGAGAGACCCAGTACTTC. Its protein product is CASSQGAGGGETQYF.

This chain joins TRBV5-1 and TRBJ2-7; no reliable D call. The germline V gene has CDR1 SGHRS and CDR2 YFSETQ. V lost 0 bases, J lost 5 bases, and 6 bases lay in between. CDR3 size: 12 residues. This CDR3 reads CASSLAPNEQYF. The CDR3 bases are TGCGCCAGCAGCTTGGCCCCCAACGAGCAGTACTTC.

The chain couples TRBV6-5 to TRBJ1-2, with 7 bases that match TRBD1. The germline V gene has CDR1 MNHEY and CDR2 SVGAGI. The CDR3 spans 14 residues. V lost 7 bases and J lost 3; bases outside the gene matches: 8. The CDR3 coding sequence is TGTGCCAGCAAGAGGGCCAGGGGGGACTATGGCTACACCTTC. This translates into CASKRARGDYGYTF.

This clone was detected once. This chain uses TRBV5-5 with TRBJ2-6, with D unresolved. V shed 6 bases and J shed 0 bases, with 10 bases lying between them. The CDR3 totals 15 residues. The V gene's germline CDR1 is SGHKS and CDR2 YYEKEE (reference sequence). In DNA form, the CDR3 reads TGTGCCAGCAACAATCTAGACTCTGGGGCCAACGTCCTGACTTTC. Protein sequence: CASNNLDSGANVLTF.

The chain employs TRBV28 and TRBJ1-4, with no clear D. This CDR3 has 13 amino acids. Deletions cut 4 bases from V and 4 bases from J, with 7 bases between. Germline V gene sequence: CDR1 MDHEN, CDR2 SYDVKM. This CDR3 is CASSSGSNEKLFF. CDR3 coding DNA: TGTGCCAGCAGTTCGGGAAGTAATGAAAAACTGTTTTTT.

This clone was found a few times. The V and J genes are TRBV9 and TRBJ2-1, with D perhaps TRBD2 (5 bases). Trimming left V 3 bases short and J 7 bases short, with 8 bases between. The CDR3 is made up of 12 amino acids. The germline CDR1 and CDR2 sequences are SGDLS and YYNGEE. The CDR3: CASSGGSNEQFF. DNA for the CDR3: TGTGCCAGCAGCGGTGGGAGTAATGAGCAGTTCTTC.

The V and J genes are TRBV5-5 and TRBJ2-2; perhaps TRBD2 as D (6 bases). This CDR3 has 15 amino acids. V lost 2 bases and J lost 1, with 9 bases in between. Germline lookup yields CDR1 SGHKS and CDR2 YYEKEE (reference sequence). CDR3 loop: CASSFPGLNTGELFF. The CDR3, as DNA: TGTGCCAGCAGCTTTCCGGGACTGAACACCGGGGAGCTGTTTTTT.

The chain recombines TRBV28 with TRBJ2-7; 8 bases are shared with TRBD2. Looked up from germline, CDR1 is MDHEN and CDR2 is SYDVKM. J gave up 3 bases and V 2 bases, and 3 bases lay outside the gene matches. This CDR3 comprises 14 residues. CDR3: CASSLMAGGYEQYF. The CDR3 DNA sequence: TGTGCCAGCAGTTTAATGGCGGGGGGCTACGAGCAGTACTTC. Looking up the rest from reference TRBV28 and TRBJ2-7 gives the full variable domain: DVKVTQSSRYLVKRTGEKVFLECVQDMDHENMFWYRQDPGLGLRLIYFSYDVKMKEKGDIPEGYSVSREKKERFSLILESASTNQTSMYLCASSLMAGGYEQYFGPGTRLTVT.

J is TRBJ2-2 and V is TRBV28; no reliable D call. The V gene lost 3 bases and the J gene lost 2 bases, with 4 bases spanning the gap. CDR1 is MDHEN, CDR2 SYDVKM, per germline. The CDR3 totals 13 residues. This CDR3 is CASSLGNTGELFF. As DNA, the CDR3 is TGTGCCAGCAGTTTGGGCAACACCGGGGAGCTGTTTTTT.

The chain recombines TRBV24-1 with TRBJ2-1, with TRBD2 as a possible D gene (5 bases). The V end was cut by 4 bases, the J end by 4 bases, with 13 bases between. Germline-derived CDR1 and CDR2 are KGHDR and SFDVKD. This CDR3 is 15 amino acids long. In DNA, the CDR3 is TGTGCCACCAGTGACCCCCGCGGACTGTACAATGAGCAGTTCTTC. Translated: CATSDPRGLYNEQFF.

This chain connects TRBV5-5 to TRBJ1-1; TRBD1 is a possible D gene (5 bases). CDR1 is SGHKS and CDR2 is YYEKEE in the germline V gene (reference sequence). Deletions cut 7 bases from V and 6 bases from J, with 16 bases between. This CDR3 has 13 amino acids. In DNA, the CDR3 is TGTGCCAGCCTCCCGGACACTGCCTCTGAAGCTTTCTTT. It codes for CASLPDTASEAFF.

The chain employs TRBV5-1 and TRBJ2-1, with 7 bases matching TRBD1. The CDR3 contains 13 residues. Trimming cost V 3 bases and J 9 bases; bases outside gene matches: 6. Germline values: CDR1 SGHRS, CDR2 YFSETQ. The CDR3 protein is CASSSRTGPEQFF. The CDR3 nucleotides read TGCGCCAGCAGCTCCCGGACAGGTCCTGAGCAGTTCTTC. Looking up the rest from reference TRBV5-1 and TRBJ2-1 gives the full variable domain: KAGVTQTPRYLIKTRGQQVTLSCSPISGHRSVSWYQQTPGQGLQFLFEYFSETQRNKGNFPGRFSGRQFSNSRSEMNVSTLELGDSALYLCASSSRTGPEQFFGPGTRLTVL.

The rearrangement uses TRBV28 and TRBJ2-3; 7 bases fit TRBD1. J was trimmed by 6 bases and V by 7 bases; bases with no gene match: 19. Germline CDR1 and CDR2: MDHEN and SYDVKM. CDR3 size: 17 residues. CDR3 amino acids: CASTHGVSTGEKDTQYF. CDR3 nucleotide sequence: TGTGCCAGCACCCACGGCGTTAGCACAGGGGAAAAGGATACGCAGTATTTT.

V is TRBV28 and J is TRBJ2-1; 11 nucleotides align to TRBD1. V lost 5 bases to trimming and J lost 8 bases; unmatched junction nucleotides: 5. The germline V gene has CDR1 MDHEN and CDR2 SYDVKM. The CDR3 has 14 amino acids. In nucleotides, the CDR3 is TGTGCCAGCAGTAGGGACAGGGGGTCGCATGAGCAGTTCTTC. Translating gives CASSRDRGSHEQFF.

The chain links TRBV6-1 to TRBJ2-7; 7 bases agree with TRBD2. Germline assignment: CDR1 MNHNS and CDR2 SASEGT. V shed 1 base, J shed 0 bases, and the junction held 6 bases outside the gene matches. The CDR3 has 16 residues. The CDR3 DNA reads as TGTGCCAGCAGTGAAGAGGGAGGGACCGGCTCCTACGAGCAGTACTTC. Protein product: CASSEEGGTGSYEQYF.

V usage is TRBV30 and J usage is TRBJ1-1; D gene ambiguous. The CDR3 extends over 13 amino acids. Germline CDR1 GTSNPN, CDR2 SVGIG (reference sequence). V lost 4 bases and J 1 base, leaving 10 bases between the germline ends. Here the CDR3 DNA reads TGTGCCTGGAATAGACAAACGAACACTGAAGCTTTCTTT. It codes for CAWNRQTNTEAFF. Full variable domain (outside the CDR3, taken from reference TRBV30 and TRBJ1-1): SQTIHQWPATLVQPVGSPLSLECTVEGTSNPNLYWYRQAAGRGLQLLFYSVGIGQISSEVPQNLSASRPQDRQFILSSKKLLLSDSGFYLCAWNRQTNTEAFFGQGTRLTVV.